The 2 T cell receptor beta chains in this list originate from one sample, sequenced in a study of shared T cell receptors in the human thymus. Profiling relied on immunoSEQ multiplex PCR, and the TCRdb table lists in-frame clones only, not all of them. The repertoire consists of more than 550,000 clones, with 70% to 90% occurring once and the leading ten covering approximately 0.01%. The data were also submitted as part of a second study, on human thymus T cells.

Sequenced sample: thymocytes. Receptor source: a girl less than two years old with a congenital heart defect.

The V gene is TRBV7-9, the J gene TRBJ2-5; 10 bases align to TRBD2. The CDR3 length is 17 residues. V gave up 1 base and J gave up 1 base; unmatched junction bases: 6. CDR1 and CDR2 (germline): SEHNR, FQNEAQ (reference sequence). The CDR3 sequence: CASSLGSASGGQETQYF. Here the CDR3 DNA reads TGTGCCAGCAGCTTAGGATCGGCTAGCGGGGGCCAAGAGACCCAGTACTTC.

This sequence joins TRBV27 and TRBJ2-1; D is perhaps TRBD1 (6 bases). CDR1 and CDR2 (germline): MNHEY, SMNVEV (reference sequence). The germline V and J ends were trimmed by 2 bases and 5 bases, with 16 bases remaining between them. This CDR3 comprises 16 residues. In nucleotides, the CDR3 is TGTGCCAGCAGTTTAGGTAGGGGGACCCCCCACAATGAGCAGTTCTTC. Amino acid sequence: CASSLGRGTPHNEQFF.